This T cell receptor beta chain was retrieved from a study of cytomegalovirus exposure and HLA in healthy donors. General study results and limits: Some highly shared sequence variants likely arose as a pipeline artifact. A few chains tied to CMV proved CMV antigen-specific in vitro. Trimming of TCR beta V- and J-genes showed a link, identified in a later analysis, to a missense DCLRE1C variant.

This PCR relied on a set of 60 Vbeta primers and 13 Jbeta primers. Sequenced by immunoSEQ multiplex PCR; TCRdb stores in-frame clones only, minus some. The sample records under 150,000 clones, 65% to 85% being singletons. CDR3 length equals 15 residues. The germline gives CDR1 LGHNA, CDR2 YNFKEQ. With 0 bases clipped from V and 3 bases from J, the junction kept 3 bases outside the gene matches. Turning to this clone: Its target is unknown.

The rearrangement joins TRBV4-2 to TRBJ2-7; 9 bases agree with TRBD2. The specimen was PBMCs. This TCR was recovered from a male donor in good health and CMV-seronegative. The CDR3 sequence: CASSQDPSGDYEQYF. The DNA for the CDR3 is TGTGCCAGCAGCCAAGACCCTAGCGGGGACTACGAGCAGTACTTC.